The TCR beta chain under discussion was sequenced for a study of CD8+CD57+ T cells in acquired aplastic anemia. Study information: Sorting CD4+ and CD8+ cells gave DNA averaging roughly 3.2 ug.

A single count supports this clonotype. CDR3 and TCR beta VDJ profiling relied on a genomic DNA template. TCRdb processed the reads anew with MiXCR; each CDR3 protein has one entry. The sample carries roughly 250,000 distinct CDR3 sequences, roughly 82% recorded once. In patients chosen for sequencing, flow cytometry had shown CD8+CD57+ cell expansion. A severe acquired aplastic anemia diagnosis applied to all patients. In germline, CDR1 is SGHTA, CDR2 FQGTGA. V lost 6 bases and J lost 7; bases outside the gene matches: 9. CDR3 length: 14 residues. Sequencing was performed on sorted CD4+, CD8+, or CD8+CD57+ T cells (not recorded which) from PBMCs. The chain has TRBV7-3 and TRBJ2-3, with 8 positions matching TRBD2. This clonotype was sampled from a human donor with aplastic anemia. The CDR3 loop is CASREAGAPNTQYF. The CDR3 nucleotides read TGTGCCAGCAGGGAAGCGGGAGCACCTAATACGCAGTATTTT.